The present entry profiles one TCR beta chain with its context. Its antigen is still unknown. The data stem from a study of OX40 agonist ivuxolimab in advanced cancers. On the study more broadly: Every 2 weeks, ivuxolimab was infused into the patients intravenously at between 0.01 and 10 mg/kg. Study-wide points: A proportion of nonresponders additionally exhibited low normalized T-cell clonal expansion.

There are 15 residues in the CDR3. Trimming shortened V by 0 bases and J by 2 bases, and 12 bases separated the two germline ends. Cycle 7 day 1, cycle 4 day 1, and baseline were the timepoints at which blood was sampled. Generated by immunoSEQ multiplex PCR, the TCRdb table keeps only in-frame clones and is missing some. The table records about 17,000 clones, approximately 88% of them present only once. The sample was CD4+ or CD8+ T cells sorted from blood, taken in a trial of the OX40 agonist ivuxolimab. The V gene is TRBV5-3, the J gene TRBJ2-7; D is unclear. TRBV5-3 is classed as an ORF, of uncertain function. This TCR was recovered from an adult with an advanced solid tumor such as melanoma, head and neck, liver or kidney cancer. CDR3 amino acids: CARSLAMGETYEQYF. The DNA for the CDR3 is TGTGCCAGAAGCTTGGCCATGGGCGAGACCTACGAGCAGTACTTC.